This T cell receptor beta chain was recorded in a study of control samples from healthy donors and cancer patients. Produced via immunoSEQ multiplex PCR; TCRdb's table is partial and in-frame only. The sample has around 190,000 clones; around 94% are singletons. Trimming shortened V by 2 bases and J by 11 bases, and 15 bases separated the two germline ends. The CDR3 is 13 residues long. Germline V gene lookup returns CDR1 SEHNR and CDR2 FQNEAQ (reference sequence). Sequencing was carried out using blood. The gene calls are TRBV7-9 and TRBJ1-1; the D is unclear. This clonotype was sampled from a man younger than 40 in good health. The CDR3 DNA reads TGTGCCAGCAGCTTAAGCTTTGAGGCAACGGCTTTCTTT. This encodes CASSLSFEATAFF.